Each of the 30 T cell receptor beta chains below was sequenced from the same sample in a study of Ad26.COV2.S vaccination and SARS-CoV-2 variants. Documented treatment: around 19 received Ad26.COV2.S at low or high dose, single or two shots; about five received placebo; per-sample allocation not given. Repertoires come from day 63 after the first vaccine or placebo injection. This table comes from immunoSEQ multiplex PCR, and its TCRdb copy is limited to in-frame clones, with some not included. The table lists about 280,000 clones, around 87% of them singletons. This specimen consisted of peripheral blood, obtained in a trial of Ad26.COV2.S vaccine versus placebo. The receptors were gathered from a person between 18 and 65 years old who received the Ad26.COV2.S COVID-19 vaccine or a placebo.

There are a few counts of this clone. The J gene is TRBJ1-1, the V gene TRBV29-1, with TRBD1 as a possible D gene (5 bases). The CDR3 is 14 amino acids. V dropped 1 base and J dropped 1 base, with 10 bases sitting between them. The germline gives CDR1 SQVTM, CDR2 ANQGSEA. In nucleotides, the CDR3 is TGCAGCGTTGAAGTGCCAGGGAGGAACACTGAAGCTTTCTTT. Its protein product is CSVEVPGRNTEAFF.

Of note for this clone: This sample includes further DNA sequences coding for the same CDR3. The rearrangement links TRBV5-1 to TRBJ2-3; D gene unclear. The CDR3 spans 13 residues. V was cut by 0 bases and J by 3 bases, with 5 bases left in between. Germline CDR1 reads SGHRS; CDR2 reads YFSETQ. The chain's CDR3 is CASSLEGTDTQYF. CDR3 sequence (DNA): TGCGCCAGCAGCTTGGAGGGTACAGATACGCAGTATTTT.

V is TRBV30 and J is TRBJ2-7; 8 bases fit TRBD2. This CDR3 contains 11 residues. V was pared by 8 bases and J by 2 bases, with 2 bases of the junction left unmatched. From germline, CDR1 is GTSNPN and CDR2 SVGIG (reference sequence). The CDR3 reads CARGGAYEQYF. CDR3 nucleotide sequence: TGTGCCCGGGGGGGTGCCTACGAGCAGTACTTC. The whole variable domain, filled in from reference TRBV30 and TRBJ2-7, reads SQTIHQWPATLVQPVGSPLSLECTVEGTSNPNLYWYRQAAGRGLQLLFYSVGIGQISSEVPQNLSASRPQDRQFILSSKKLLLSDSGFYLCARGGAYEQYFGPGTRLTVT.

J is TRBJ2-1 and V is TRBV5-1, with 7 bases fitting TRBD1. Germline-derived CDR1 and CDR2 are SGHRS and YFSETQ. V shed 4 bases, J shed 12 bases, and the junction held 13 bases outside the gene matches. The CDR3 is 14 amino acids. The CDR3 region has the DNA TGCGCCAGCAGCCCACCGACAGGGCCTTCGGGGCAGTTCTTC. Amino acid sequence: CASSPPTGPSGQFF.

The V and J genes are TRBV5-6 and TRBJ1-1, with D perhaps matching TRBD1 (5 bases). This CDR3 contains 17 residues. V lost 4 bases and J lost 5, with 24 bases in between. The germline V gene encodes CDR1 SGHDT and CDR2 YYEEEE. The CDR3 region is CASSPPRGSRTVTEAFF. In DNA form, the CDR3 reads TGTGCCAGCAGCCCCCCCCGGGGCAGCCGAACTGTGACTGAAGCTTTCTTT. Drawing the rest from reference TRBV5-6 and TRBJ1-1, the complete variable domain is DAGVTQSPTHLIKTRGQQVTLRCSPKSGHDTVSWYQQALGQGPQFIFQYYEEEERQRGNFPDRFSGHQFPNYSSELNVNALLLGDSALYLCASSPPRGSRTVTEAFFGQGTRLTVV.

This clone was seen a handful of times. The CDR3 is CASSPPGNTIYF. CDR3 coding DNA: TGTGCCAGCAGCCCGCCTGGAAACACCATATATTTT. This chain links TRBV7-9 with TRBJ1-3; the D is unclear. Trimming removed 5 bases at V and 2 bases at J, with 4 bases between. The CDR3 is made up of 12 amino acids. Germline loops: CDR1 SEHNR, CDR2 FQNEAQ (reference sequence).

The CDR3 loop is CASSPEGDPRNTIYF. The CDR3 DNA sequence: TGCGCCAGCAGCCCCGAGGGGGACCCAAGAAACACCATATATTTT. V and J are TRBV4-1 and TRBJ1-3; D possibly corresponds to TRBD1 (6 bases). This CDR3 is 15 amino acids long. Germline CDR1 is MGHRA and CDR2 is YSYEKL. V shed 4 bases and J shed 5 bases, with 15 bases lying between them.

The chain has TRBV4-3 and TRBJ2-1; 7 bases align to TRBD2. This CDR3 contains 16 residues. Trimming took 1 base from V and 1 from J; bases not matched to a gene: 4. Germline CDR1 is LGHNA and CDR2 is YSLEER. The CDR3 loop is CASSQAGGPSYNEQFF. The CDR3 DNA reads as TGCGCCAGCAGCCAAGCGGGGGGACCATCCTACAATGAGCAGTTCTTC.

V and J are TRBV7-2 and TRBJ1-1; no reliable D call. Trimming removed 1 base at V and 1 base at J, with 10 bases between. The V gene's germline CDR1 is SGHTA and CDR2 FQGNSA. The CDR3 is 15 residues long. The CDR3 DNA is TGTGCCAGCAGCTTAGGGCCGGCAGCGAACACTGAAGCTTTCTTT. Translation: CASSLGPAANTEAFF.

This clone has just one count. This chain joins TRBV7-2 and TRBJ2-3, with D perhaps matching TRBD2 (5 bases). Trimming shortened V by 4 bases and J by 1 base, and 12 bases separated the two germline ends. CDR1 and CDR2 from the germline V gene are SGHTA and FQGNSA. There are 15 residues in the CDR3. CDR3 sequence: CASSSWGSGTDTQYF. Written as DNA, the CDR3 is TGTGCCAGCAGCTCCTGGGGTAGCGGCACAGATACGCAGTATTTT.

The chain combines TRBV11-2 with TRBJ2-2; a possible D gene is TRBD2 (6 bases). The V and J ends lost 5 bases and 6 bases respectively, with 16 bases between them. This CDR3 comprises 15 residues. The germline gives CDR1 SGHAT, CDR2 FQNNGV. The CDR3 region is CASSPHPGGAGELFF. CDR3 nucleotides: TGTGCCAGCAGCCCACACCCCGGCGGGGCCGGGGAGCTGTTTTTT.

The rearrangement joins TRBV12-3 or TRBV12-4 to TRBJ2-2, with D perhaps given as TRBD1 or TRBD2 (6 bases each). The CDR3 runs to 13 residues. Trimming removed 11 bases at V and 5 bases at J, with 15 bases between. This CDR3 reads CAVVWGATGELFF. The CDR3 DNA is TGTGCCGTTGTCTGGGGGGCGACCGGGGAGCTGTTTTTT.

This clone was observed once. This rearrangement joins TRBV3-1 (or the pseudogene TRBV3-2) to TRBJ1-2; D possibly corresponds to TRBD1 (5 bases). Per germline, CDR1 LGHDT and CDR2 YNNKEL (reference sequence). V was cut by 0 bases and J by 4 bases, with 12 bases left in between. The CDR3 has 15 amino acids. Here the CDR3 reads CASSQDGWGGYGYTF. The CDR3, as DNA: TGTGCCAGCAGCCAAGATGGTTGGGGCGGCTATGGCTACACCTTC.

This chain links TRBV6-4 with TRBJ1-5, with D unclear. The germline CDR1 and CDR2 sequences are MRHNA and SNTAGT. V lost 3 bases to trimming and J lost 7 bases, with 13 bases between them. There are 14 residues in the CDR3. Written as DNA, the CDR3 is TGTGCCAGCAGTGATGGGGTAACGGGACAGCCCCAGCATTTT. It encodes CASSDGVTGQPQHF.

The V and J genes are TRBV18 and TRBJ1-2; D may be TRBD1 (6 bases). The germline CDR1 and CDR2 sequences are KGHSH and LQKENI. The CDR3 runs 14 residues. Trimming stripped 2 bases from V and 5 bases from J, with 12 bases between. The chain's CDR3 is CASSPGQLLYGYTF. The CDR3 bases are TGTGCCAGCTCACCAGGACAGCTCCTTTATGGCTACACCTTC.

The chain couples TRBV7-3 to TRBJ1-2, with D possibly being TRBD1 (5 bases). Germline-derived CDR1 and CDR2 are SGHTA and FQGTGA. This CDR3 comprises 11 residues. Trimming took off 5 bases at V and 8 bases at J, with 9 bases between the two ends. Here the CDR3 DNA reads TGTGCCAGCAGCCCGGGGGTAGGCTACACCTTC. Its protein product is CASSPGVGYTF.

The chain couples TRBV28 to TRBJ1-2; D might be TRBD1 (6 bases). Germline CDR1 is MDHEN and CDR2 is SYDVKM. V was trimmed by 6 bases and J by 4 bases, leaving 18 bases between them. The CDR3 contains 15 residues. CDR3: CASSRVGTNFYGYTF. In DNA, the CDR3 is TGTGCCAGCAGCCGTGTAGGGACAAACTTCTATGGCTACACCTTC.

The chain uses TRBV29-1 and TRBJ2-1, with 10 bases matching TRBD2. Per germline, CDR1 SQVTM and CDR2 ANQGSEA. Germline trimming cut 6 bases from V and 0 bases from J; bases unmatched to any gene: 11. This CDR3 comprises 17 residues. CDR3 protein: CSVEPRTSGSSYNEQFF. CDR3 in DNA: TGCAGCGTAGAACCCCGGACTAGCGGTAGCTCCTACAATGAGCAGTTCTTC.

The chain links TRBV6-5 to TRBJ1-1; D unclear. CDR3 length: 15 amino acids. V lost 0 bases and J lost 1, with 9 bases in between. CDR1 is MNHEY and CDR2 is SVGAGI in the germline V gene. DNA for the CDR3: TGTGCCAGCAGTTACTCATTGTCGAGGAACACTGAAGCTTTCTTT. Amino acids: CASSYSLSRNTEAFF.

The CDR3 loop is CASGGTFYGYTF. DNA for the CDR3: TGTGCCAGCGGGGGGACCTTCTATGGCTACACCTTC. This chain joins TRBV14 and TRBJ1-2; D might be TRBD1 (5 bases). The V gene lost 8 bases and the J gene lost 4 bases, with 11 bases spanning the gap. CDR1 is SGHDN and CDR2 is FVKESK in the germline V gene. The CDR3 runs to 12 residues.

CDR3 DNA: TGTGCCAGCAGTCCGTCCGGGACTTTGGGCGCAGATACGCAGTATTTT. Translation gives CASSPSGTLGADTQYF. The chain couples TRBV27 to TRBJ2-3, with D possibly TRBD2 on 6 matching bases. Germline V CDR1 and CDR2: MNHEY, SMNVEV (reference sequence). This CDR3 has 16 amino acids. V was cut by 5 bases and J by 4 bases, with 19 bases left in between.

This clone came up once. The rearrangement links TRBV11-2 to TRBJ1-1; D is possibly TRBD1 (5 bases). Germline CDR1 and CDR2: SGHAT and FQNNGV. Trimming removed 3 bases from V and 2 bases from J, with 7 bases in between. CDR3 size: 13 residues. DNA of the CDR3: TGTGCCAGCAGCTTCGGACATAACACTGAAGCTTTCTTT. Protein: CASSFGHNTEAFF. Full variable domain (missing parts from reference TRBV11-2 and TRBJ1-1): EAGVAQSPRYKIIEKRQSVAFWCNPISGHATLYWYQQILGQGPKLLIQFQNNGVVDDSQLPKDRFSAERLKGVDSTLKIQPAKLEDSAVYLCASSFGHNTEAFFGQGTRLTVV.

The chain carries TRBV6-6 and TRBJ2-2, with 9 bases matching TRBD1. The CDR3 is made up of 16 amino acids. Germline CDR1 is MNHNY and CDR2 is SVGAGI (reference sequence). J was trimmed by 5 bases and V by 6 bases; bases with no gene match: 10. The DNA of the CDR3 is TGTGCCAGCAGCCTACCACAGGGGGCGTTGACCGGGGAGCTGTTTTTT. Translating it yields CASSLPQGALTGELFF.

The rearrangement links TRBV4-1 to TRBJ2-7; a possible D gene is TRBD2 (5 bases). The germline V gene has CDR1 MGHRA and CDR2 YSYEKL. Trimming removed 2 bases from V and 1 base from J, with 6 bases in between. The CDR3 consists of 13 residues. DNA for the CDR3: TGCGCCAGCAGCCAAAGGGAGTCCTACGAGCAGTACTTC. Its translation is CASSQRESYEQYF.

The CDR3 region has the DNA TGCAGTGCTCCCCACGGTGAAAAACTGTTTTTT. It codes for CSAPHGEKLFF. The rearrangement links TRBV20-1 to TRBJ1-4; D gene ambiguous. With 5 bases removed from V and 7 bases from J, the gap between germline ends came to 8 bases. Germline CDR1 reads DFQATT; CDR2 reads SNEGSKA (reference sequence). The CDR3 is 11 residues long.

J is TRBJ1-6 and V is TRBV20-1; D is perhaps TRBD1 (5 bases). The CDR3 totals 12 residues. The germline V and J ends were trimmed by 3 bases and 10 bases, with 10 bases remaining between them. Germline CDR1 DFQATT, CDR2 SNEGSKA (reference sequence). The CDR3 loop is CSASQGYSPLHF. The CDR3 DNA follows: TGCAGTGCTAGTCAGGGTTACTCACCCCTCCACTTT.

The V call is TRBV7-2, the J call TRBJ2-3, with TRBD2 matching over 8 bases. Germline V gene sequence: CDR1 SGHTA, CDR2 FQGNSA. The CDR3 spans 14 residues. Trimming at V came to 8 bases and at J to 4 bases, leaving 8 bases not matched to a gene. The CDR3: CASRVRGGSDTQYF. In DNA, the CDR3 is TGTGCCAGCCGGGTACGGGGGGGATCAGATACGCAGTATTTT.

The V and J genes are TRBV9 and TRBJ1-2; no definite D call. V was shortened by 0 bases and J by 4 bases, with 10 bases between the two germline ends. This CDR3 is 14 amino acids long. In germline, CDR1 is SGDLS, CDR2 YYNGEE. CDR3 loop: CASSVGQAPYGYTF. CDR3 bases: TGTGCCAGCAGCGTAGGCCAGGCGCCCTATGGCTACACCTTC. Full variable domain (missing parts from reference TRBV9 and TRBJ1-2): DSGVTQTPKHLITATGQRVTLRCSPRSGDLSVYWYQQSLDQGLQFLIQYYNGEERAKGNILERFSAQQFPDLHSELNLSSLELGDSALYFCASSVGQAPYGYTFGSGTRLTVV.

The CDR3 loop reads CASRQGDLLNTEAFF. CDR3 bases: TGTGCCAGTAGACAGGGGGATTTGTTGAACACTGAAGCTTTCTTT. The chain couples TRBV19 to TRBJ1-1; 8 bases are shared with TRBD1. Germline V gene sequence: CDR1 LNHDA, CDR2 SQIVND (reference sequence). This CDR3 comprises 15 residues. V lost 6 bases, J lost 0 bases, and 6 bases stayed unmatched.

This chain joins TRBV4-2 and TRBJ1-2; D may be TRBD1 (6 bases). The CDR3 totals 14 residues. Trimming shortened V by 0 bases and J by 6 bases, and 11 bases separated the two germline ends. CDR1 and CDR2 (germline): LGHNA, YNFKEQ. CDR3 amino acids: CASSQDRGRDGYTF. In DNA, the CDR3 is TGTGCCAGCAGCCAAGATAGGGGGAGGGATGGCTACACCTTC.